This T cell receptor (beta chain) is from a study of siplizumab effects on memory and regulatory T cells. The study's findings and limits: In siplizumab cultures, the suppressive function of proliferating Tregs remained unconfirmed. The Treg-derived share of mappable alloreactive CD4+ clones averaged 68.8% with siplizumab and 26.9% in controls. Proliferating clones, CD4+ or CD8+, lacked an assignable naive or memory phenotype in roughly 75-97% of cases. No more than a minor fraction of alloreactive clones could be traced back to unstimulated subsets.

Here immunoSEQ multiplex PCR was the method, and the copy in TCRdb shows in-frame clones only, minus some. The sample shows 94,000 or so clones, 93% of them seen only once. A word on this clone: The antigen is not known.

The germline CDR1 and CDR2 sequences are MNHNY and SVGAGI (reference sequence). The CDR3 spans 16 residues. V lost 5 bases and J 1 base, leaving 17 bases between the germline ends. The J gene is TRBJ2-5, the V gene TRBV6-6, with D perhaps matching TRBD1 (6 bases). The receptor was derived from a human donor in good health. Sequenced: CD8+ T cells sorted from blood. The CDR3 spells CASSAQAWGPQETQYF. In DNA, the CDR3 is TGTGCCAGCAGTGCACAAGCTTGGGGGCCCCAAGAGACCCAGTACTTC.